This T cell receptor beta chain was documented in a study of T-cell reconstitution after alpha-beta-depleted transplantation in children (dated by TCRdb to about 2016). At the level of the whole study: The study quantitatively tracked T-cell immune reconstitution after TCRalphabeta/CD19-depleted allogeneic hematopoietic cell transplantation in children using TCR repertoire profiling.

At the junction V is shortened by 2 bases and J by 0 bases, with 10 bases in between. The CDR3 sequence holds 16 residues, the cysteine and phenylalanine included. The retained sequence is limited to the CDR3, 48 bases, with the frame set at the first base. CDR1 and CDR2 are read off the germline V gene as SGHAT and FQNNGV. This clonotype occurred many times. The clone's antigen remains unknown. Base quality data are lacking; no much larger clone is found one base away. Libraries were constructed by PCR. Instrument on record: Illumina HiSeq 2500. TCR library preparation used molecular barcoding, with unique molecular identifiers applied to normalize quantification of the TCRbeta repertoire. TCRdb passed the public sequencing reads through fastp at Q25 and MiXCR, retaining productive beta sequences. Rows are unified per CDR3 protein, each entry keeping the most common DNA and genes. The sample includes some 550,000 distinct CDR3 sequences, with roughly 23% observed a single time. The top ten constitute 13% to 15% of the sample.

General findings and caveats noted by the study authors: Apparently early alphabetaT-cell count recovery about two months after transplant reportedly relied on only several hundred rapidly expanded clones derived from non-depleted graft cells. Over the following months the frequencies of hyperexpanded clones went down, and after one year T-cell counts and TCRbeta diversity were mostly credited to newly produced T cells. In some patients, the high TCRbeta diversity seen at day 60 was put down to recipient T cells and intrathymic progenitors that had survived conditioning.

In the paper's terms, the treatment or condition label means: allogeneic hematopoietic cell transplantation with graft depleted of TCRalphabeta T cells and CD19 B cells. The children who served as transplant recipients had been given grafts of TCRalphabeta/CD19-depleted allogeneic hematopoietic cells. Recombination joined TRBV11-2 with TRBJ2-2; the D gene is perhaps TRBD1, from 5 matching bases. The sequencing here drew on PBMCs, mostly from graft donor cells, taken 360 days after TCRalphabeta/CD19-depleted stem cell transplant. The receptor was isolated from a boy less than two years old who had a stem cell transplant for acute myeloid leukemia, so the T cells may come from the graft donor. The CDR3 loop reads CASSLRGTSNTGELFF. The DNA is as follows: TGTGCCAGCAGCTTAAGGGGAACGTCGAACACCGGGGAGCTGTTTTTT.